This is a list of T cell receptor beta chains from one sample in a study of cytomegalovirus exposure and HLA in healthy donors. Method: immunoSEQ multiplex PCR; TCRdb's copy keeps in-frame clones and lacks some. Found here are 130,000 or so clones, about two thirds of them singletons; the top ten hold less than 3%. Sequencing was done on a sample of PBMCs. The source is a woman aged 35 to 49 in good health and CMV-seronegative. The CDR3 runs from the conserved cysteine through the conserved F or W. The D gene is left open where the match is weak. Clone size, where shown, is once, few, many, or a class for clones that have expanded.

>.|.|TRBJ1-1|TRBV5-1
TGCGCCAGCAGCTTGGGGGGCTCGGCGAACACTGAAGCTTTCTTT
CASSLGGSANTEAFF
>few|.|TRBJ1-5|TRBV19
TGTGCCAGTAGTATTCGGGCAGGGGAGAAGCCCCAGCATTTT
CASSIRAGEKPQHF
>.|.|TRBJ2-1|TRBV6-1
TGTGCCAGCGGCCATACACACTACAATGAGCAGTTCTTC
CASGHTHYNEQFF
>.|.|TRBJ1-6|TRBV5-1
TGCGCCAGCAGCTTAGACGGGGAACTCTCACCCCTCCACTTT
CASSLDGELSPLHF
>few|TRBD2|TRBJ2-3|TRBV28
TGTGCCAGCAGCGGCGGGGGGGCGGGCACAGATACGCAGTATTTT
CASSGGGAGTDTQYF
>.|.|TRBJ2-7|TRBV5-1
TGCGCCAGCAGCCCCGGACACCGAGACTCCTACGAGCAGTACTTC
CASSPGHRDSYEQYF
>few|.|TRBJ2-1|TRBV19
TGTGCCAGTAGTGAGAGGGTGTCGGAATACAATGAGCAGTTCTTC
CASSERVSEYNEQFF
>.|TRBD1|TRBJ1-5|TRBV18
TGTGCCAGCTCATTAGACAGGGGCCGCGGGCCCCAGCATTTT
CASSLDRGRGPQHF
>.|.|TRBJ1-4|TRBV27
TGTGCCAGCAGTCCTAGAGACGGTTGGAATGAAAAACTGTTTTTT
CASSPRDGWNEKLFF
>.|.|TRBJ2-4|TRBV28
TGTGCCAGCAGAGGGGAACTAGCCAAAAACATTCAGTACTTC
CASRGELAKNIQYF
>few|TRBD1|TRBJ1-6|TRBV30
TGTGCCTCCCGACAGGGGAATTCACCCCTCCACTTT
CASRQGNSPLHF
>once|.|TRBJ1-5|TRBV15
TGTGCCACCAGCAGATCGAGGGTACTCAATCAGCCCCAGCATTTT
CATSRSRVLNQPQHF
>few|TRBD2|TRBJ2-1|TRBV7-9
TGTGCCAGCAGCGGACTAGCGGGGTCCTACAATGAGCAGTTCTTC
CASSGLAGSYNEQFF
>.|.|TRBJ2-2|TRBV4-1
TGCGCCAGCAGCCCCAGAGAGGGAGGCACCGGGGAGCTGTTTTTT
CASSPREGGTGELFF
>few|.|TRBJ1-1|TRBV7-9
TGTGCCAGCGTTTCCTCGCGAAGTGTGGCGGGAGATGAAGCTTTCTTT
CASVSSRSVAGDEAFF
>.|TRBD1|TRBJ1-1|TRBV6-5
TGTGCCAGCAGTACAACAGGGGCTCAGAACACTGAAGCTTTCTTT
CASSTTGAQNTEAFF
>medium-sized|TRBD1|TRBJ1-4|TRBV28
TGTGCCAGCAGTACAGGGGTCTCAACTAATGAAAAACTGTTTTTT
CASSTGVSTNEKLFF
>once|.|TRBJ2-7|TRBV28
TGTGCCACTGAACTCGTGCGCTCCTACGAGCAGTACTTC
CATELVRSYEQYF
>.|TRBD1|TRBJ1-6|TRBV6-5
TGTGCCAGCAAGGGAGCGACAGGGACGCATTCACCCCTCCACTTT
CASKGATGTHSPLHF
>few|TRBD1|TRBJ1-1|TRBV5-1
TGCGCCAGCAGCTCCCCAGGGGGGCAAAGGAACACTGAAGCTTTCTTT
CASSSPGGQRNTEAFF
>.|TRBD2|TRBJ2-7|TRBV7-2
TGTGCCAGCAGCTTAGTAGCGGGGGGCCTCTACGAGCAGTACTTC
CASSLVAGGLYEQYF
>.|.|TRBJ1-1|TRBV29-1
TGCAGCGTCTTCCCAGGGGACACTGAAGCTTTCTTT
CSVFPGDTEAFF
>.|TRBD1|TRBJ1-2|TRBV11-2
TGTGCCAGCAGCTTAAACCGTGCGACAGGGTCACGGGGCTACACCTTC
CASSLNRATGSRGYTF
>few|.|TRBJ2-3|TRBV15
TGTGCCACCAGGAAAGAATTGACTAGCACAGATACGCAGTATTTT
CATRKELTSTDTQYF
>few|.|TRBJ2-7|TRBV11-2
TGTGCCAGCAGCTCCCCCGGGGGGCTGGTCTCCTACGAGCAGTACTTC
CASSSPGGLVSYEQYF
>.|.|TRBJ1-2|TRBV7-9
TGTGCCAGCAGCCAATCGGCTTACGACAAGTTCGAGAAGGTCTATGGCTACACCTTC
CASSQSAYDKFEKVYGYTF
>.|.|TRBJ1-2|TRBV7-2
TGTGCCAGCACCCCGGGCGACAGCTACTATGGCTACACCTTC
CASTPGDSYYGYTF
>.|TRBD1|TRBJ1-3|TRBV28
TGTGCCAGCGGGGACAGGGGAAACACCATATATTTT
CASGDRGNTIYF
>.|.|TRBJ2-1|TRBV30
TGTGCCTGGAGCGTAAGGGGGAACTACAATGAGCAGTTCTTC
CAWSVRGNYNEQFF
>.|TRBD1|TRBJ1-2|TRBV4-1
TGCGCCAGCAGCCAAGACTGGTCCGGGGCGGGACAGGGTCGCCACGGCTACACCTTC
CASSQDWSGAGQGRHGYTF
>.|.|TRBJ1-6|TRBV28
TGTGCCAGCAGTTCACTCTTATCCAGGGCGAATAATTCACCCCTCCACTTT
CASSSLLSRANNSPLHF
>.|.|TRBJ1-2|TRBV6-6
TGTGCCAGCAGTCCAGGGACATCTAGTGGCTACACCTTC
CASSPGTSSGYTF
>.|TRBD2|TRBJ2-1|TRBV5-5
TGTGCCAGCAGCTCATATTCCAGCGGGGGGGACAATGAGCAGTTCTTC
CASSSYSSGGDNEQFF
>.|.|TRBJ1-2|TRBV15
TGTGCCACCAGTACAGGGTTCCTCAGTTTAGGCTACACCTTC
CATSTGFLSLGYTF
>.|TRBD2|TRBJ2-3|TRBV19
TGTGCCAGTACCGCCACTAGCGGATTCACAGATACGCAGTATTTT
CASTATSGFTDTQYF
>once|.|TRBJ2-7|TRBV6-6
TGTGCCAGCAGTTGGGAGAATGAGCAGTACTTC
CASSWENEQYF
>.|TRBD1|TRBJ2-3|TRBV9
TGTGCCAGCAGCGCCCCCCCGGGACAGCCTCGCGGAGATACGCAGTATTTT
CASSAPPGQPRGDTQYF
>few|TRBD1|TRBJ2-6|TRBV5-4
TGTGCCAGCACTGAGGGGGCCGGGGCCAACGTCCTGACTTTC
CASTEGAGANVLTF
>once|.|TRBJ1-6|TRBV5-1
TGCGCCAGCAGCTTGGACGGTAGGCAGGACAATAATTCACCCCTCCACTTT
CASSLDGRQDNNSPLHF
>.|.|TRBJ2-7|TRBV4-1
TGCGCCAGCAGCCTCAGGGAATCTAGCTCCTACGAGCAGTACTTC
CASSLRESSSYEQYF
>.|.|TRBJ1-2|TRBV10-3
TGTGCCATCAGTGAGGGGGGGGAAGTCCACTATGGCTACACCTTC
CAISEGGEVHYGYTF
>.|.|TRBJ2-6|TRBV29-1
TGCAGCGTTGGCGGGGTTGGGGCCAACGTCCTGACTTTC
CSVGGVGANVLTF
>few|TRBD1|TRBJ1-2|TRBV11-2
TGTGCCAGCAGCTCCTTGACAGGGACGGGCAAATTATATGGCTACACCTTC
CASSSLTGTGKLYGYTF
>.|TRBD2|TRBJ2-1|TRBV7-9
TGTGCCAGCAGCCCGGGGGGGGCCATGTACAATGAGCAGTTCTTC
CASSPGGAMYNEQFF
>.|.|TRBJ1-1|TRBV7-6
TGTGCCAGCATCGAATGGGAGAAAAACACTGAAGCTTTCTTT
CASIEWEKNTEAFF
>.|.|TRBJ1-6|TRBV5-6
TGTGCCAGCAGCTCGCAGGGGTATAATTCACCCCTCCACTTT
CASSSQGYNSPLHF
>.|.|TRBJ1-3|TRBV29-1
TGCAGCGTTGTTTCGGGAAACACCATATATTTT
CSVVSGNTIYF
>.|.|TRBJ1-6|TRBV11-2
TGTGCCAGCAGCAGCGTGGGGGGGTTTGGGAATTCACCCCTCCACTTT
CASSSVGGFGNSPLHF
>.|.|TRBJ1-5|TRBV30
TGTGCCTGGAGTGACCCGACAGGCTATAGCAATCAGCCCCAGCATTTT
CAWSDPTGYSNQPQHF
>.|.|TRBJ2-6|TRBV11-2
TGTGCCAGCAGCGTCTCCGGGGCCAACGTCCTGACTTTC
CASSVSGANVLTF